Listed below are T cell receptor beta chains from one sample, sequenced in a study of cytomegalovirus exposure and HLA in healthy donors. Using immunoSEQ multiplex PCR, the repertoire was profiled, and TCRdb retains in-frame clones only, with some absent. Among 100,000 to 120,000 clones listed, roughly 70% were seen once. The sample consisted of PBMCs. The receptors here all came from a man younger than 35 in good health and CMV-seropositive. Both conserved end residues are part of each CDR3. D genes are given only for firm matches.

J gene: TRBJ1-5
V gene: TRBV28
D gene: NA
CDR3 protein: CASSLYMTPGSSNQPQHF

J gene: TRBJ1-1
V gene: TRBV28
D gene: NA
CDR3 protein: CASSLRTGPEAFF

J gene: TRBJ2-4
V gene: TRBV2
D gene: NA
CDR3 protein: CASSEDRGAKNIQYF

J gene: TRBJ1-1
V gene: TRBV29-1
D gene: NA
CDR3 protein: CSASGGDAFF

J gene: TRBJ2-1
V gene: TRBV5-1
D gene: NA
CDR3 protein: CASSLARGDEQFF

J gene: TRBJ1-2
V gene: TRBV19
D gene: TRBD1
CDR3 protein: CASSFRDRTYGYTF

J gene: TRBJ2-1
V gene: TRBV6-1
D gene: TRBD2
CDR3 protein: CASGPGGASYNEQFF

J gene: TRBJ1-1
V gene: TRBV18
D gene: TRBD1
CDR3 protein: CASHKDRIHTEAFF

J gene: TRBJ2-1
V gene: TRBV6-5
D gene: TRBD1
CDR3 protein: CASSRGQGLNEQFF

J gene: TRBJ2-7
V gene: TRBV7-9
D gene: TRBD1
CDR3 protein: CASSLGTGGVNEQYF

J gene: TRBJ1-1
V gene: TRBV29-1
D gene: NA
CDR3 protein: CSVVRRGGETFF

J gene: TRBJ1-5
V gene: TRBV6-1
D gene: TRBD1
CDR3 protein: CASSGWDRDNQPQHF

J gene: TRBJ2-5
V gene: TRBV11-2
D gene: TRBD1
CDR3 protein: CASSSIRGRGETQYF

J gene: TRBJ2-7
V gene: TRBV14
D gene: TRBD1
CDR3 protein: CASSQEVAGGPCEQYF

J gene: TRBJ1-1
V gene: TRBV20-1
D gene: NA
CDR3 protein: CSASLGREAFF

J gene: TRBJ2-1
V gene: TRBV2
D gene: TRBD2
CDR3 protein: CASNEFRSGGPPEQFF

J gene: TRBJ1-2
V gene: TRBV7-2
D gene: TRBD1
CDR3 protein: CASSSRQGASPIYGYTF

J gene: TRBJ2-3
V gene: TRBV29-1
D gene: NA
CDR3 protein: CSVAASGVLRTDTQYF

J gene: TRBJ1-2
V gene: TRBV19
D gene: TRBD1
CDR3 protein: CASSRGPGGYTF

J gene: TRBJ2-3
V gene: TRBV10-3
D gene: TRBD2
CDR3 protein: CAISENDSGGSKDTQYF

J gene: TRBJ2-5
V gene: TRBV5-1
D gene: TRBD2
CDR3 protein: CASTTLAGQETQYF

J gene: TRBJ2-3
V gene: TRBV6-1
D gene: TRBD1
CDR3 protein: CASTGTGVSDTQYF

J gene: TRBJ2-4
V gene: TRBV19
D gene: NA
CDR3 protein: CASSLPGIQYF

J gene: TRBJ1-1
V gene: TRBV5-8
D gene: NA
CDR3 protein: CASSRGQWHTEAFF

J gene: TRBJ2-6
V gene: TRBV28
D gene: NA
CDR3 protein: CASTLSGANVLTF

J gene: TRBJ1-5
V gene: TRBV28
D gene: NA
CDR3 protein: CASRPRDQPQHF

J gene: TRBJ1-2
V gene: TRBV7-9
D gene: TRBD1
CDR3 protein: CASSQTGGPENYGYTF

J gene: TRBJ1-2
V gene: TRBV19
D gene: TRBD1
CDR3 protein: CASSIPNRGQNYGYTF

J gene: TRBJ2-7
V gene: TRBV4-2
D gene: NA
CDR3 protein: CASSQGPSGAGANPYEQYF

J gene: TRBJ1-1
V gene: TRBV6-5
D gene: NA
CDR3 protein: CASSYSRDTEAFF

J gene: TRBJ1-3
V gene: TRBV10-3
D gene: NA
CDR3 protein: CAISDTRFRGGSGNTIYF

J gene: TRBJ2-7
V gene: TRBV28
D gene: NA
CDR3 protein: CATLSGSSYEQYF

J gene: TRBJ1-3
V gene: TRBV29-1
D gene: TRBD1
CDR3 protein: CSVETGQGISGNTIYF

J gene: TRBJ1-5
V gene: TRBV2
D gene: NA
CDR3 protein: CASSETSGVDDEPQHF

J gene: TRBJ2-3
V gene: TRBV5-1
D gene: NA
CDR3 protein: CASSLVLTDFEDTQYF

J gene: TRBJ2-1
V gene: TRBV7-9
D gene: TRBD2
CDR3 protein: CASSLDLAGEQFF

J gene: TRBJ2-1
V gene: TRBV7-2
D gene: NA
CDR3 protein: CASSLGPPEYNEQFF

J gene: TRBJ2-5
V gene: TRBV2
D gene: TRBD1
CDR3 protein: CASSESRGLGETQYF

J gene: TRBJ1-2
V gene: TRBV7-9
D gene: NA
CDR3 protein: CASSTRAAPYTF

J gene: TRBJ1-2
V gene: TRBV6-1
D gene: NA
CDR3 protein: CASSDSTVYGYTF

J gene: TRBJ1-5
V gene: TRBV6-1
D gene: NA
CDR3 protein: CASRIIQGSNQPQHF

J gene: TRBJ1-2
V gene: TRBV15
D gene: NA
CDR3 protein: CATSRDLSGVGGYTF

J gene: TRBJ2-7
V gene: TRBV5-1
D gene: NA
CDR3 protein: CASRPQGLTYEQYF

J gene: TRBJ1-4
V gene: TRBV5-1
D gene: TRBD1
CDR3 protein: CASRGTGGYEKLFF

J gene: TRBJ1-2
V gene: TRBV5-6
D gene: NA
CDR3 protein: CASSPFSGGYTF

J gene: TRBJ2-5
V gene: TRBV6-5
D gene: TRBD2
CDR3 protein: CASSHSGGGQETQYF

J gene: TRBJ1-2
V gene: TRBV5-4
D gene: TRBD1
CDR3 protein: CASSHPAQGAGIGYTF

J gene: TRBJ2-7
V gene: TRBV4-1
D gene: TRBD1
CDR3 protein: CASSQVATGTSYEQYF

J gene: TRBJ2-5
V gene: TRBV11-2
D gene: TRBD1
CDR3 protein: CASSVGTGETQYF

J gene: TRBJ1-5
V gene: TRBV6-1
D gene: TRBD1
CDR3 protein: CASIPGTGGNQPQHF

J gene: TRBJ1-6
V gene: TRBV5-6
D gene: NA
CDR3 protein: CASSLSGNSPLHF

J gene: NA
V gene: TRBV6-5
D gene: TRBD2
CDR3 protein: CASSYGEGPYEQYF

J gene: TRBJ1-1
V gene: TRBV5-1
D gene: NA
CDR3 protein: CASSLGSGNTEAFF

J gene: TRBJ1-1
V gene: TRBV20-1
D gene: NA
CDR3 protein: CSARGQGQAFF

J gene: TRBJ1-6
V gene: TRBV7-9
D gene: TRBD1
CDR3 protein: CASSSVLRDSSPLHF

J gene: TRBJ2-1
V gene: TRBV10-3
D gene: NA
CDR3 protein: CAISESNSGGSEQFF

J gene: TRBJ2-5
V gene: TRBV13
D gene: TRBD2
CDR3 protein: CASSSSSSGGVSETQYF

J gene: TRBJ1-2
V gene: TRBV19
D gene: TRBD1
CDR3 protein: CASRDSRAYGYTF